These 27 T cell receptor beta chains were all obtained from the same sample, sequenced in a study of blood T cell repertoires in COVID-19. Data came from immunoSEQ multiplex PCR; TCRdb stores just in-frame clones and leaves some out. This table has approximately 340,000 clones, roughly 89% appearing once. The sequenced sample consisted of peripheral blood. The receptors were sampled from a man aged 25-40 years with COVID-19, enrolled during active disease.

This clone occurred once. The V and J genes are TRBV7-2 and TRBJ2-1, with TRBD2 matching 7 bases. Trimming took 1 base from V and 3 from J; bases not matched to a gene: 6. The germline gives CDR1 SGHTA, CDR2 FQGNSA. The CDR3 has 16 amino acids. In DNA, the CDR3 is TGTGCCAGCAGCTTAGTGGCTAGCGGACACTACAATGAGCAGTTCTTC. It specifies CASSLVASGHYNEQFF.

V gene TRBV5-1 combines with J gene TRBJ1-1; perhaps TRBD1 as D (5 bases). The CDR3 is made up of 15 amino acids. Germline CDR1 SGHRS, CDR2 YFSETQ. V gave up 4 bases and J gave up 4 bases, with 17 bases separating them. CDR3 bases: TGCGCCAGCAGCCATGACGGTGGAGGGACCACTGAAGCTTTCTTT. It yields the protein CASSHDGGGTTEAFF.

V usage is TRBV7-9 and J usage is TRBJ2-1; no reliable D call. This CDR3 region has 14 residues. The germline V and J ends were trimmed by 5 bases and 4 bases, with 12 bases remaining between them. CDR1 is SEHNR and CDR2 is FQNEAQ in the germline V gene (reference sequence). CDR3 loop: CASSDDTGYNEQFF. For the CDR3, the DNA is TGTGCCAGCAGCGATGACACTGGATACAATGAGCAGTTCTTC.

V and J are TRBV5-1 and TRBJ2-5, with a weak D call TRBD2 (6 bases). This CDR3 is 13 amino acids long. V was shortened by 2 bases and J by 5 bases, with 10 bases between the two germline ends. The germline gives CDR1 SGHRS, CDR2 YFSETQ. CDR3 coding DNA: TGCGCCAGCAGCTTAGGAGGGGAGGAGACCCAGTACTTC. This gives the protein CASSLGGEETQYF.

The chain links TRBV27 to TRBJ2-7; 9 positions match TRBD2. The CDR3 length is 16 residues. Germline V lookup: CDR1 MNHEY, CDR2 SMNVEV (reference sequence). Germline trimming cut 5 bases from V and 2 bases from J; bases unmatched to any gene: 10. CDR3 protein: CASSPSSGVTAYEQYF. Here the CDR3 DNA reads TGTGCCAGCAGTCCCTCTAGCGGGGTCACAGCCTACGAGCAGTACTTC.

This chain uses TRBV6-5 with TRBJ1-2, with TRBD1 matching 8 bases. The CDR3 runs to 12 residues. Germline CDR1 MNHEY, CDR2 SVGAGI. Losses at the gene ends were 8 bases for V and 8 bases for J; bases not matched to a gene: 7. CDR3 protein: CASHPRGLGYTF. Here the CDR3 DNA reads TGTGCCAGCCACCCCAGGGGGCTCGGCTACACCTTC.

This clone has only a few counts. The rearrangement uses TRBV19 and TRBJ1-5; no reliable D call. The germline V gene encodes CDR1 LNHDA and CDR2 SQIVND (reference sequence). There are 13 residues in the CDR3. The V end was cut by 6 bases, the J end by 6 bases, with 12 bases between. Here the CDR3 DNA reads TGTGCCAGTAGGCAAGCGGCGGCTCAGCCCCAGCATTTT. Its protein product is CASRQAAAQPQHF.

This clone was observed a handful of times. The rearrangement links TRBV2 to TRBJ2-7, with 10 bases fitting TRBD2. This CDR3 contains 15 residues. The V and J ends lost 4 bases and 5 bases, in that order; junction bases with no gene match: 8. Germline values: CDR1 SNHLY, CDR2 FYNNEI. The CDR3 nucleotides read TGTGCCAGCAGTGCCCCTAGCGGGGGAGGCAACGAGCAGTACTTC. It encodes CASSAPSGGGNEQYF.

This clone has only a few counts. CDR3 in amino acids: CASSLQGDQPQHF. CDR3 bases: TGTGCCAGCAGCTTACAGGGGGATCAGCCCCAGCATTTT. The chain links TRBV5-6 to TRBJ1-5; 8 bases align to TRBD1. The CDR3 runs to 13 residues. The germline V gene encodes CDR1 SGHDT and CDR2 YYEEEE. Germline trimming cut 2 bases from V and 5 bases from J; bases unmatched to any gene: 0.

The rearrangement links TRBV28 to TRBJ2-2; 13 positions match TRBD2. Germline values: CDR1 MDHEN, CDR2 SYDVKM. There are 16 residues in the CDR3. Trimming took 6 bases from V and 7 from J; bases not matched to a gene: 8. This chain's CDR3 is CASSPGTSGTGGELFF. CDR3 nucleotides: TGTGCCAGCAGCCCCGGGACTAGCGGGACTGGCGGGGAGCTGTTTTTT.

This clone has only one observation. The rearrangement links TRBV4-3 to TRBJ1-2; TRBD1 might be the D (5 bases). The length of the CDR3 is 17 residues. V was trimmed by 2 bases and J by 3 bases, leaving 19 bases between them. Germline V gene sequence: CDR1 LGHNA, CDR2 YSLEER. CDR3: CASSQSFGGDWYYGYTF. The DNA for the CDR3 is TGCGCCAGCAGCCAATCCTTTGGAGGGGATTGGTACTATGGCTACACCTTC.

This chain uses TRBV30 with TRBJ1-1, with a weak D call TRBD1 (5 bases). The V end lost 0 bases, the J end lost 4 bases, and 15 bases lay between the germline ends. This CDR3 is 15 amino acids long. The germline CDR1 and CDR2 sequences are GTSNPN and SVGIG (reference sequence). The CDR3 here is CAWSVGFWGGTEAFF. Written as DNA, the CDR3 is TGTGCCTGGAGTGTTGGATTTTGGGGGGGCACTGAAGCTTTCTTT.

The V call is TRBV6-5, the J call TRBJ2-3; 11 positions agree with TRBD2. This CDR3 has 15 amino acids. CDR1 and CDR2 from the germline V gene are MNHEY and SVGAGI. J was trimmed by 10 bases and V by 6 bases; bases with no gene match: 12. The CDR3 region is CASSSTSGVEKAQYF. The DNA for the CDR3 is TGTGCCAGCAGCTCGACTAGCGGGGTGGAGAAAGCGCAGTATTTT.

The rearrangement joins TRBV5-1 to TRBJ2-3, with 10 nucleotides matching TRBD2. V was clipped by 8 bases and J by 2 bases; unmatched bases: 5. CDR1 is SGHRS, CDR2 YFSETQ, per germline. This CDR3 spans 14 amino acids. The CDR3 DNA is TGCGCCAGTAGCGGGGGGTTCAACACAGATACGCAGTATTTT. Encoded protein: CASSGGFNTDTQYF.

V and J are TRBV4-3 and TRBJ1-3; unclear D gene. The CDR3 has 15 residues. Trimming took off 0 bases at V and 5 bases at J, with 11 bases between the two ends. CDR1 LGHNA and CDR2 YSLEER come from the germline V gene. In DNA, the CDR3 is TGCGCCAGCAGCCAAGAGAGAACAGTCAGAAACACCATATATTTT. This gives the protein CASSQERTVRNTIYF.

This clone was observed once. The rearrangement links TRBV14 to TRBJ2-4, with 9 bases fitting TRBD2. This CDR3 contains 19 residues. The junction had 17 bases not matched to a gene; V was cut back by 1 base and J by 7 bases. From germline, CDR1 is SGHDN and CDR2 FVKESK. In nucleotides, the CDR3 is TGTGCCAGCAGCCAAGTCGAGGGGACTAGCTCCAACCCTAGGAACATTCAGTACTTC. Protein sequence: CASSQVEGTSSNPRNIQYF.

The chain has TRBV5-4 and TRBJ2-1; 8 positions agree with TRBD1. CDR3 size: 13 residues. Germline V gene sequence: CDR1 SGHNT, CDR2 YYREEE (reference sequence). Trimming removed 4 bases from V and 6 bases from J; junction bases left unmatched: 3. The CDR3 DNA reads TGTGCCAGCAGCCCGGGACAGGTCAATGAGCAGTTCTTC. Protein: CASSPGQVNEQFF.

This chain connects TRBV5-8 to TRBJ2-7; tentative D call: TRBD1 (6 bases). Germline assignment: CDR1 SGHTS and CDR2 YDEGEE. V gave up 1 base and J gave up 3 bases, with 8 bases separating them. This CDR3 has 13 residues. The CDR3 protein is CASSLYRDYEQYF. In DNA form, the CDR3 reads TGTGCCAGCAGCTTGTACAGGGACTACGAGCAGTACTTC.

This chain links TRBV4-1 with TRBJ2-7, with 9 positions matching TRBD1. Germline CDR1 is MGHRA and CDR2 is YSYEKL. The V and J ends lost 4 bases and 1 base, in that order; junction bases with no gene match: 5. The CDR3 has 15 residues. DNA for the CDR3: TGCGCCAGCAGCCTTACGGACAGGGGTTCCTACGAGCAGTACTTC. Protein product: CASSLTDRGSYEQYF.

This chain uses TRBV5-1 with TRBJ2-1; D uncertain. The V gene's germline CDR1 is SGHRS and CDR2 YFSETQ. There are 15 residues in the CDR3. Trimming took 3 bases from V and 0 from J, leaving 10 bases between them. CDR3 in amino acids: CASSSDLSSYNEQFF. As DNA, the CDR3 is TGCGCCAGCAGCTCAGACTTGAGCTCCTACAATGAGCAGTTCTTC.

This clone has only one observation. This likely comes from a read error, as the CDR3 has no conserved phenylalanine or tryptophan at its end. The DNA is left out, because the CDR3 cannot be placed on it with certainty; the CDR3 is given as TCRdb lists it. This chain connects TRBV4-3 to TRBJ2-7; TRBD1 is the table's D call, not checked against the DNA. CDR1 is LGHNA and CDR2 is YSLEER in the germline V gene. The CDR3 region is 12 residues in length, termini included. The chain's CDR3 is CASSQVRTGYRL.

The chain carries TRBV27 and TRBJ2-7, with D perhaps TRBD2 (7 bases). CDR3 size: 14 residues. The germline CDR1 and CDR2 sequences are MNHEY and SMNVEV (reference sequence). Deletions cut 0 bases from V and 5 bases from J, with 11 bases between. The CDR3 is CASSLSRGLDEQYF. The DNA for the CDR3 is TGTGCCAGCAGTTTATCGCGGGGGCTCGACGAGCAGTACTTC.

The chain carries TRBV25-1 and TRBJ1-4, with a tentative D call TRBD1 (5 bases). The CDR3 spans 16 residues. Trimming shortened V by 6 bases and J by 2 bases, and 16 bases separated the two germline ends. The germline CDR1 and CDR2 sequences are MGHDK and SYGVNS. CDR3 residues: CASSPGILATNEKLFF. DNA of the CDR3: TGTGCCAGCAGCCCAGGGATCCTTGCCACTAATGAAAAACTGTTTTTT.

This clone was picked up one time. The chain carries TRBV6-5 and TRBJ2-7, with TRBD2 matching 13 bases. Germline lookup yields CDR1 MNHEY and CDR2 SVGAGI. This CDR3 comprises 15 residues. V shed 2 bases and J 6 bases; nucleotides not matched to a gene: 4. The CDR3 region is CASSYEGLAGLEQYF. In DNA form, the CDR3 reads TGTGCCAGCAGTTACGAGGGACTAGCGGGACTCGAGCAGTACTTC.

The chain combines TRBV5-1 with TRBJ2-6, with D possibly matching TRBD1 (5 bases). Germline CDR1 SGHRS, CDR2 YFSETQ. The ends were cut back, 3 bases at V and 1 base at J, with 11 bases in the middle. The CDR3 covers 16 residues. This CDR3 is CASSWGPESGANVLTF. The CDR3 DNA sequence: TGCGCCAGCAGCTGGGGCCCAGAATCTGGGGCCAACGTCCTGACTTTC. Using reference TRBV5-1 and TRBJ2-6 for the parts outside the CDR3, the full variable domain is KAGVTQTPRYLIKTRGQQVTLSCSPISGHRSVSWYQQTPGQGLQFLFEYFSETQRNKGNFPGRFSGRQFSNSRSEMNVSTLELGDSALYLCASSWGPESGANVLTFGAGSRLTVL.

This CDR3 is CASSPLGSSGANVLTF. The CDR3 DNA sequence: TGTGCCAGTAGCCCCTTAGGGAGCTCTGGGGCCAACGTCCTGACTTTC. J is TRBJ2-6 and V is TRBV19; D is possibly TRBD2 (5 bases). CDR1 is LNHDA, CDR2 SQIVND, per germline (reference sequence). V was cut by 6 bases and J by 0 bases, with 12 bases left in between. The CDR3 sequence is 16 residues long.

CDR3 protein: CASSINHYSNQPQHF. In nucleotides, the CDR3 is TGTGCCAGTAGTATAAATCACTATAGCAATCAGCCCCAGCATTTT. The chain links TRBV19 to TRBJ1-5; D remains unclear. CDR3 length: 15 amino acids. In germline, CDR1 is LNHDA, CDR2 SQIVND (reference sequence). Deletions cut 2 bases from V and 0 bases from J, with 8 bases between.